This T cell receptor (beta chain) derives from a study of T cells expressing NK-cell markers. Notes on the study in general: Dominant NKG2C+ clonotypes made up roughly 1.0-7.5% of CD8+ T cells in 5 or 6 donors.

From germline, CDR1 is MNHEY and CDR2 SVGAGI. The CDR3 has 14 amino acids. TCRdb re-called the 5' RACE reads; every CDR3 protein appears as one record, without DNA. The sample table includes a few hundred thousand distinct CDR3 sequences. Comment on this clonotype: Its antigen is currently unknown.

The TCR sequence derives from a man aged 18-70 years in good health. V is TRBV6-5 and J is TRBJ1-1. The sequencing input was blood T cells: a sorted CD56 or NKG2C T cell subset, CD4+ or CD8+ T cells, or bulk PBMC T cells (not recorded which). The CDR3 sequence: CASSLEKRGTEAFF.